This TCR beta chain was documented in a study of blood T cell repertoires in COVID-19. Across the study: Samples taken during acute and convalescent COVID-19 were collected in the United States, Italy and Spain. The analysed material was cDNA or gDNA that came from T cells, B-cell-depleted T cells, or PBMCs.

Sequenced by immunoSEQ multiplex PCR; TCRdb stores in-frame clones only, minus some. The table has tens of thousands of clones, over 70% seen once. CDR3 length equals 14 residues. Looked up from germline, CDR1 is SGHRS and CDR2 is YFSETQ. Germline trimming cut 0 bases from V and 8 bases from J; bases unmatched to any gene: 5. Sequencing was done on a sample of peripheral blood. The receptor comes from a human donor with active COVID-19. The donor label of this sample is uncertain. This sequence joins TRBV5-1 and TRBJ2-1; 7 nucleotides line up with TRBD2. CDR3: CASSLDLGGYEQFF. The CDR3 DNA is TGCGCCAGCAGCTTGGATCTCGGGGGGTATGAGCAGTTCTTC.